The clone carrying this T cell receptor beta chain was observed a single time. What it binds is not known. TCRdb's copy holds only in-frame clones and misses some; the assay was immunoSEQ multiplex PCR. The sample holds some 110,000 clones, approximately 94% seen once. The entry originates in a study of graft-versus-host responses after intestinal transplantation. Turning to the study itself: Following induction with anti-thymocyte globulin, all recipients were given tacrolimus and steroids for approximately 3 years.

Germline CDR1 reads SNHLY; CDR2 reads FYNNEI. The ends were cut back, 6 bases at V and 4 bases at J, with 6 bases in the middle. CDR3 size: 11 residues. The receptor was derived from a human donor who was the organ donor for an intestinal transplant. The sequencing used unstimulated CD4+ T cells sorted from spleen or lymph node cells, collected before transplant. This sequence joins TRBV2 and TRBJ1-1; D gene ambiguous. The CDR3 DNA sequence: TGTGCCAGCAGACAGATCACTGAAGCTTTCTTT. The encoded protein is CASRQITEAFF.